One and the same sample provided the 7 T cell receptor beta chains below, sequenced in a study of neurological immune-mediated disorders. TCRdb passed the 5' RACE reads through MiXCR, listing each CDR3 protein once. The sample has some 60,000 distinct CDR3 sequences; around 3.6% are singletons. The sample taken for sequencing was PBMCs. Receptors originate from a woman aged 25 to 39 with multiple sclerosis.

This clonotype was detected many times. The chain has TRBV20-1 and TRBJ2-4; 7 bases are shared with TRBD1. The CDR3 is 14 residues long. Per the germline V gene, CDR1 is DFQATT and CDR2 is SNEGSKA (reference sequence). The junction had 7 bases not matched to a gene; V was cut back by 5 bases and J by 3 bases. As DNA, the CDR3 is TGCAGTGCTCCCGAGACAGGGCTCAAAAACATTCAGTACTTC. Protein product: CSAPETGLKNIQYF.

Concerning this clonotype: One junction end disagrees with the germline gene, perhaps due to a read error. V is TRBV7-2 and J is TRBJ1-5; D is perhaps TRBD1 (5 bases). Looked up from germline, CDR1 is SGHTA and CDR2 is FQGNSA. CDR3 size: 14 residues. The CDR3 is CASSRGGDVQPQNF. The DNA for the CDR3 is TGTGCCAGCAGCCGGGGGGGGGACGTTCAGCCCCAGAATTTT.

The table lists this clonotype with many counts. V usage is TRBV18 and J usage is TRBJ2-7; D may be TRBD1 (6 bases). Germline V gives CDR1 KGHSH, CDR2 LQKENI. This CDR3 comprises 14 residues. V lost 3 bases to trimming and J lost 6 bases, with 15 bases between them. DNA for the CDR3: TGTGCCAGCTCACCGACAGGAGGCCGGGGCGAGCAGTACTTC. Its protein is CASSPTGGRGEQYF.

This clonotype has ten or more counts. The CDR3 is CSASGTGSTYEQYF. The CDR3 DNA reads TGCAGTGCTAGCGGAACAGGGTCCACCTACGAGCAGTACTTC. This rearrangement joins TRBV20-1 to TRBJ2-7, with D possibly being TRBD1 (6 bases). Germline values: CDR1 DFQATT, CDR2 SNEGSKA (reference sequence). The CDR3 sequence is 14 residues long. Trimming cost V 3 bases and J 2 bases, with 14 bases left between them.

This clonotype came up many times. The chain links TRBV6-5 to TRBJ2-3, with 10 positions matching TRBD2. The length of the CDR3 is 15 residues. V gave up 2 bases and J gave up 3 bases; unmatched junction bases: 2. CDR1 is MNHEY and CDR2 is SVGAGI in the germline V gene. The CDR3 sequence is CASSYLSGGTDTQYF. CDR3 nucleotides: TGTGCCAGCAGTTACCTTAGCGGGGGGACAGATACGCAGTATTTT.

This clonotype was picked up many times. The CDR3 region is CASSLSTSGDTGELFF. DNA for the CDR3: TGCGCCAGCAGCTTATCGACTAGCGGTGACACCGGGGAGCTGTTTTTT. The chain links TRBV5-1 to TRBJ2-2, with 9 bases that match TRBD2. There are 16 residues in the CDR3. After removal of 2 bases from V and 3 bases from J, the junction contained 5 bases not matched to a gene. The germline V gene has CDR1 SGHRS and CDR2 YFSETQ.

This clonotype occurred many times. This chain uses TRBV7-2 with TRBJ2-3; 8 positions agree with TRBD2. V shed 2 bases, J shed 2 bases, and the junction held 15 bases outside the gene matches. Germline-derived CDR1 and CDR2 are SGHTA and FQGNSA. The CDR3 runs to 19 residues. The CDR3 DNA reads TGTGCCAGCAGCTTAATCCTGTTTGGTCGCGGGAGGAACACAGATACGCAGTATTTT. The encoded protein is CASSLILFGRGRNTDTQYF.